This entry is about one T cell receptor (beta chain). Its antigen is not identified. The germline V gene has CDR1 WNHNN and CDR2 SYGVQD (reference sequence). V was shortened by 7 bases and J by 6 bases, with 19 bases between the two germline ends. The CDR3 spans 15 residues. The data belong to a study of cytomegalovirus exposure and HLA in healthy donors. With 60 Vbeta and 13 Jbeta primers, the PCR was carried out. Some clones are missing from TCRdb's copy, which holds only in-frame ones; the method was immunoSEQ multiplex PCR. The table has about 150,000 clones, around 80% seen once. Notes on the study in general: TCR beta sequences reportedly predicted the HLA-A and HLA-B alleles of most subjects accurately.

At collection, donors were nominally healthy, but unrecorded immune exposures were probable. This clonotype was obtained from a young man in good health. This sequence joins TRBV10-1 and TRBJ1-5, with no clear D. The sequencing sample was made of PBMCs. Written as DNA, the CDR3 is TGCGCCAGCATTAGCCGCGACCTACGGGGTCAGCCCCAGCATTTT. It yields the protein CASISRDLRGQPQHF.